One sample yielded the 14 T cell receptor beta chains listed below, sequenced in a study of regulatory T cells in long-lasting Graves disease. Library construction for TCR beta used iRepertoire HTBI primers and Arm-PCR of CDR3 regions. TCRdb redid the calling of the multiplex PCR reads with MiXCR, one entry per CDR3 protein. The table records over 500,000 distinct CDR3 sequences, 16% of them present only once. Time point of the sample: newly diagnosed GD, antithyroid drugs for less than 3 months. RNA extracted from PBMCs served as the sequencing template. The sample was also reused in another study, on T cells in Graves' hyperthyroidism and ophthalmopathy.

The sequencing here drew on peripheral blood mononuclear cells (PBMCs), taken at new diagnosis, from a patient treated with antithyroid drugs. The receptors come from a woman aged 30 to 39 with Graves disease.

The chain combines TRBV5-5 with TRBJ1-3, with D possibly being TRBD1 (5 bases). With 0 bases removed from V and 1 base from J, the gap between germline ends came to 8 bases. This CDR3 has 15 amino acids. CDR1 is SGHKS, CDR2 YYEKEE, per germline (reference sequence). Here the CDR3 reads CASSLGDASGNTIYF. DNA of the CDR3: TGTGCCAGCAGCTTGGGGGACGCATCTGGAAACACCATATATTTT.

This clonotype has a single count. This clone may be a read error of a much larger clone one base away. In DNA, the CDR3 is TGTGCCAGCAGTTTAGGCGCAGGGTCTGGCAAAAACATTCGGTACTTC. This encodes CASSLGAGSGKNIRYF. The chain recombines TRBV28 with TRBJ2-4; tentatively, D is TRBD1 (5 bases). The germline gives CDR1 MDHEN, CDR2 SYDVKM. The CDR3 runs 16 residues.

This clonotype appeared many times. Written as DNA, the CDR3 is TGTGCCAGCAGTGGATTGACAGGGCCCTTTGGCTACACCTTC. Its protein product is CASSGLTGPFGYTF. The chain joins TRBV27 to TRBJ1-2; TRBD1 aligns across 7 bases. The CDR3 consists of 14 residues. J lost 7 bases, V lost 5 bases, and 10 bases had no gene match. The germline gives CDR1 MNHEY, CDR2 SMNVEV (reference sequence).

This clonotype was found many times. The rearrangement joins TRBV5-4 to TRBJ1-4; TRBD1 matches at 7 bases. CDR3 length equals 14 residues. Germline CDR1 reads SGHNT; CDR2 reads YYREEE (reference sequence). V trimming: 0 bases; J trimming: 5 bases; junction bases outside the gene matches: 1. As DNA, the CDR3 is TGTGCCAGCAGCTTGGCAGGGGGGAATGAAAAACTGTTTTTT. This sequence encodes CASSLAGGNEKLFF.

The CDR3 DNA follows: TGTGCCAGCCTACCGCCCGCGAACAATCAGCCCCAGCATTTT. Translating gives CASLPPANNQPQHF. V gene TRBV6-1 combines with J gene TRBJ1-5; no clear D. V lost 8 bases to trimming and J lost 3 bases, with 14 bases between them. The CDR3 covers 14 residues. Germline CDR1 reads MNHNS; CDR2 reads SASEGT.

There are many counts of this clonotype. CDR3 protein: CASSQNGALGAEAFF. CDR3 in DNA: TGTGCCAGCAGCCAAAACGGGGCCCTTGGGGCCGAAGCTTTCTTT. This chain joins TRBV11-2 and TRBJ1-1; TRBD1 is a possible D gene (5 bases). Trimming stripped 5 bases from V and 8 bases from J, with 21 bases between. In germline, CDR1 is SGHAT, CDR2 FQNNGV. The CDR3 consists of 15 residues.

This chain connects TRBV27 to TRBJ2-2; tentative D call: TRBD1 (6 bases). Germline CDR1 reads MNHEY; CDR2 reads SMNVEV (reference sequence). The CDR3 spans 13 residues. V lost 6 bases, J lost 6 bases, and 11 bases lay in between. The CDR3 is CASRQQGSGELFF. In nucleotides, the CDR3 is TGTGCCAGCAGGCAACAGGGATCCGGGGAGCTGTTTTTT.

CDR3 in amino acids: CASRSSAGTGNEKLFF. Here the CDR3 DNA reads TGTGCCAGCAGATCATCGGCCGGGACAGGGAATGAAAAACTGTTTTTT. The chain employs TRBV5-4 and TRBJ1-4; 9 bases fit TRBD1. CDR1 and CDR2 from the germline V gene are SGHNT and YYREEE (reference sequence). V trimming: 5 bases; J trimming: 5 bases; junction bases outside the gene matches: 10. The CDR3 loop spans 16 amino acids.

This clonotype was detected many times. V usage is TRBV28 and J usage is TRBJ2-7; D not resolved. CDR1 is MDHEN, CDR2 SYDVKM, per germline. Trimming stripped 7 bases from V and 3 bases from J, with 7 bases between. This CDR3 has 11 residues. In DNA form, the CDR3 reads TGTGCCAGCACCTTTGACTACGAGCAGTACTTC. This codes for CASTFDYEQYF.

The rearrangement joins TRBV10-3 to TRBJ2-1; D might be TRBD2 (5 bases). CDR1 is ENHRY and CDR2 is SYGVKD in the germline V gene. The germline V and J ends were trimmed by 4 bases and 6 bases, with 22 bases remaining between them. The CDR3 covers 17 residues. CDR3 coding DNA: TGTGCCATCAGTGGGAATACAGCGGATGAATACTTCAATGAGCAGTTCTTC. As protein: CAISGNTADEYFNEQFF.

This chain connects TRBV30 to TRBJ1-2, with a possible D match to TRBD1 (5 bases). CDR3 length: 15 amino acids. V lost 4 bases and J 3 bases, leaving 18 bases between the germline ends. Looked up from germline, CDR1 is GTSNPN and CDR2 is SVGIG (reference sequence). The CDR3 loop reads CAWTLNTGTYYGYTF. The DNA for the CDR3 is TGTGCCTGGACCCTAAATACCGGGACCTACTATGGCTACACCTTC.

This chain links TRBV7-9 with TRBJ1-1, with a tentative D call TRBD1 (6 bases). From germline, CDR1 is SEHNR and CDR2 FQNEAQ (reference sequence). This CDR3 region has 13 residues. Trimming left V 3 bases short and J 5 bases short, with 10 bases between. The CDR3 spells CASSFQGSTEAFF. The CDR3 DNA reads as TGTGCCAGCAGCTTCCAGGGGTCGACTGAAGCTTTCTTT.

The chain recombines TRBV18 with TRBJ2-7, with TRBD1 matching over 12 bases. The ends lost 1 base at V and 6 bases at J; junction bases unmatched: 4. Per the germline V gene, CDR1 is KGHSH and CDR2 is LQKENI. The CDR3 totals 15 residues. CDR3 sequence: CASSPLGDRGLEQYF. CDR3 nucleotide sequence: TGTGCCAGCTCACCACTAGGGGACAGGGGGCTCGAGCAGTACTTC.

The CDR3 reads CSARDWGGGNTIYF. The CDR3 DNA reads TGCAGTGCTAGAGACTGGGGGGGCGGAAACACCATATATTTT. The chain joins TRBV20-1 to TRBJ1-3; a possible D gene is TRBD1 (6 bases). The length of the CDR3 is 14 residues. The germline V gene has CDR1 DFQATT and CDR2 SNEGSKA (reference sequence). The V and J ends lost 0 bases and 4 bases respectively, with 10 bases between them.